This T cell receptor (beta chain) is from a study of blood T cell repertoires in COVID-19. In the authors' workflow: By means of reference gene primer amplification, nucleated cell counts were estimated. The method was immunoSEQ multiplex PCR; TCRdb's version includes in-frame clones alone and lacks a portion of them. V and J calls and clone size are as listed in that table; D and trimming were resolved from the DNA. Of a few hundred thousand clones in the sample, around 91% were seen once. Trimming removed 3 bases from V and 4 bases from J; junction bases left unmatched: 5. This CDR3 spans 16 amino acids. Germline loops: CDR1 SGHAT, CDR2 FQNNGV.

The sequenced sample consisted of PBMCs or T cells enriched from blood (not recorded which). The receptor comes from a woman aged 18-30 years with acute COVID-19. The chain recombines TRBV11-2 with TRBJ2-1, with 11 positions matching TRBD2. The CDR3 region is CASSFSGRAVYNEQFF. The DNA of the CDR3 is TGTGCCAGCAGCTTTAGCGGGAGGGCCGTGTACAATGAGCAGTTCTTC.